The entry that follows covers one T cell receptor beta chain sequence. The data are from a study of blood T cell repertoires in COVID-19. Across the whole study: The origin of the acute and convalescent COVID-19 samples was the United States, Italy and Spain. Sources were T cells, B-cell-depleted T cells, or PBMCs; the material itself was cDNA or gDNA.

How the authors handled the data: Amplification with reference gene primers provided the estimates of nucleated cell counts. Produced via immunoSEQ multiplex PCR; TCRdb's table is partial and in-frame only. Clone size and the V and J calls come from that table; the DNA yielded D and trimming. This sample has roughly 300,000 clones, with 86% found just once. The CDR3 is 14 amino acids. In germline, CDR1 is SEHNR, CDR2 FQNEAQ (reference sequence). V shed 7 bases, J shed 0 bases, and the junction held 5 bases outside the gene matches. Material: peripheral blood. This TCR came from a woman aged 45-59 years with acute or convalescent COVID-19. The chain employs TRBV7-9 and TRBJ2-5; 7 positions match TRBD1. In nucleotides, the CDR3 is TGTGCCAGCAACCCTGGGACAGACCAAGAGACCCAGTACTTC. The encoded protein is CASNPGTDQETQYF.